This paragraph reports one T cell receptor delta chain. Its antigen is currently unknown. This CDR3 spans 21 amino acids. Trimming cost V 4 bases and J 1 base; bases outside gene matches: 18. The germline CDR1 and CDR2 sequences are TSWWSYY and QGS. The data belong to a study of Vδ1+ human thymocytes. The sorted cells were CD3+ Vdelta1+ Vdelta2- thymocytes from alphabeta-depleted thymus. Vdelta1+ thymocyte sorts reached between roughly 97% and 99.6% purity. Points from the study as a whole: In the thymus, TRG and TRD repertoires looked highly polyclonal with Gaussian CDR3 lengths. The authors advised highly purified populations and single-cell validation.

The template was reverse-transcribed extracted RNA. Pooled V-gene forward primers with one constant-region reverse primer generated the CDR3 amplicons by multiplex PCR. TCRdb called clones from the multiplex PCR reads again using CATT. The repertoire holds fewer than 25,000 delta-chain clones, with around 7.4% as singletons. The clonotype comes from a child younger than two who had congenital heart surgery. This chain connects TRDV1 to TRDJ1; 13 bases agree with TRDD3. TCRdb is silent on the J gene; assignment here came from matching the DNA to germline. The sequenced sample was Vdelta1+ gamma-delta thymocytes from the thymus. Noted subset: FACS-sorted CD3+ TCRalphabeta- TCRVdelta1+ TCRVdelta2- thymocytes. The CDR3 DNA sequence: TGTGCTCTTGGGGTCCTGGACGTCCTTAGGAACTGGGGGATACGCACCGATAAACTCATCTTT. It is translated as CALGVLDVLRNWGIRTDKLIF.